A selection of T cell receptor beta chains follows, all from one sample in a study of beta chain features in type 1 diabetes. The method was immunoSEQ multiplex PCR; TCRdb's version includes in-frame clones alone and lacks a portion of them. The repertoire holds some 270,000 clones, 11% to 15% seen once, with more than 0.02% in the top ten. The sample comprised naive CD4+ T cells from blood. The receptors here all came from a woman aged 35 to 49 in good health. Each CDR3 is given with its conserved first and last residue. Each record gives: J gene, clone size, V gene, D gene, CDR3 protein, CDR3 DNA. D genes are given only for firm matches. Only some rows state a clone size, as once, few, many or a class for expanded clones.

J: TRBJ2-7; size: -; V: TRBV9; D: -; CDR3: CASSVGYRPPTGEQYF; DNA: TGTGCCAGCAGCGTAGGATACCGTCCTCCAACGGGCGAGCAGTACTTC
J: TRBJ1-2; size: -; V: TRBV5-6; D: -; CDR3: CASSLLPGRYGYTF; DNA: TGTGCCAGCAGCTTGTTACCAGGGCGCTATGGCTACACCTTC
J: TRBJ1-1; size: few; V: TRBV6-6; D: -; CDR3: CASSFPPGNTEAFF; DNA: TGTGCCAGCAGTTTTCCACCCGGGAACACTGAAGCTTTCTTT
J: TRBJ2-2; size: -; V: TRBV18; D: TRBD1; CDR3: CASSPPNRGWNTGELFF; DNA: TGTGCCAGCTCACCACCAAACAGGGGGTGGAACACCGGGGAGCTGTTTTTT
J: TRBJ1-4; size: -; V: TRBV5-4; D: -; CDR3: CASSPPGGGDEKLFF; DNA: TGTGCCAGCAGCCCCCCCGGCGGGGGCGATGAAAAACTGTTTTTT
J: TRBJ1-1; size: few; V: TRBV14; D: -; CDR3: CASSHPGPSEAFF; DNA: TGTGCCAGCAGCCACCCAGGGCCTAGTGAAGCTTTCTTT
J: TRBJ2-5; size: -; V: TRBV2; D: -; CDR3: CASSTSLIETQYF; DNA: TGTGCCAGCAGTACCTCTCTAATCGAGACCCAGTACTTC
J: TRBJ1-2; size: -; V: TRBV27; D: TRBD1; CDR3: CAGSPTGSYGYTF; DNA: TGTGCCGGCAGCCCGACAGGGTCCTATGGCTACACCTTC
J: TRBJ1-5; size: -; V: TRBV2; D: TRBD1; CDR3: CASMPQGGQPQHF; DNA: TGTGCCAGCATGCCCCAAGGGGGCCAGCCCCAGCATTTT
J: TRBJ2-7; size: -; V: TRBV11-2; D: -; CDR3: CASSPGRTFLRDEQYF; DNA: TGTGCCAGCAGCCCTGGGAGGACCTTCCTTAGGGACGAGCAGTACTTC
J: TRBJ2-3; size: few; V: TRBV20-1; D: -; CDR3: CSVGRLNTQYF; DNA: TGCAGTGTGGGTAGACTGAATACGCAGTATTTT
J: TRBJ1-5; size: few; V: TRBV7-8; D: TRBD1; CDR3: CASSLETGLSNQPQHF; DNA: TGTGCCAGCAGCCTGGAGACAGGGCTGAGCAATCAGCCCCAGCATTTT
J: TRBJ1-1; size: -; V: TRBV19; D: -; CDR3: CASSIRGDEAFF; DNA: TGTGCCAGTAGTATCCGGGGTGATGAAGCTTTCTTT
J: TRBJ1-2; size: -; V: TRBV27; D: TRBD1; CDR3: CASSPTGALPYGYTF; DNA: TGTGCCAGCAGTCCGACAGGGGCGCTACCCTATGGCTACACCTTC
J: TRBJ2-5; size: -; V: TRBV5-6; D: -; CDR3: CASSLYRGRGETQYF; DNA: TGTGCCAGCAGCTTGTACCGGGGCAGGGGAGAGACCCAGTACTTC
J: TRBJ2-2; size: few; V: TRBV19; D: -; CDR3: CATMVWGGIPTGELFF; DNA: TGTGCCACGATGGTCTGGGGGGGCATCCCTACCGGAGAGCTGTTTTTT
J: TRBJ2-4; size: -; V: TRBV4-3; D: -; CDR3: CASSQDFRAKNIQYF; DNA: TGCGCCAGCAGCCAAGATTTCAGAGCCAAAAACATTCAGTACTTC
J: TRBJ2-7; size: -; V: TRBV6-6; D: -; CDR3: CASQTGHRYEQYF; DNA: TGTGCCAGCCAAACAGGGCACCGCTACGAGCAGTACTTC
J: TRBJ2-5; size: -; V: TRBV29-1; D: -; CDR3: CSGGGGDGFETQYF; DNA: TGCAGCGGCGGGGGCGGGGACGGTTTTGAGACCCAGTACTTC
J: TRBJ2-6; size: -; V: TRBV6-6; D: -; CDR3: CASEFPGANVLTF; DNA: TGTGCCAGCGAGTTTCCTGGGGCCAACGTCCTGACTTTC
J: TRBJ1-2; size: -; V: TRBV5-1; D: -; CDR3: CASNSGDNYGYTF; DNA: TGCGCCAGCAATTCAGGGGATAACTATGGCTACACCTTC
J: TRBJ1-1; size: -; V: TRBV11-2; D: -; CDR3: CASSLEWAVSEAFF; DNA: TGTGCCAGCAGCTTAGAGTGGGCAGTCAGTGAAGCTTTCTTT
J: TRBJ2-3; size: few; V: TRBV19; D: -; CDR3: CASRSLTDTQYF; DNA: TGTGCCAGTAGATCCCTCACAGATACGCAGTATTTT
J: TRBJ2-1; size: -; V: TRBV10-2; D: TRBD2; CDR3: CASTLTVAGGVEQFF; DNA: TGCGCCAGCACCCTAACGGTAGCGGGGGGGGTTGAGCAGTTCTTC
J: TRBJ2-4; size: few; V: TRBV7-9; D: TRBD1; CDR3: CASTRTGGNRLAKNIQYF; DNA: TGTGCCAGCACCAGAACAGGGGGCAATCGTTTGGCCAAAAACATTCAGTACTTC
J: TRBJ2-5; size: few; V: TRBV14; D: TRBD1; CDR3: CASSPLGQQETQYF; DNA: TGTGCCAGCAGCCCATTGGGACAGCAAGAGACCCAGTACTTC
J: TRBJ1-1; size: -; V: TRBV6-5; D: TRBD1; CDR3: CASSPDRPPARAFF; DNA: TGTGCCAGCAGTCCGGACAGGCCGCCCGCGCGAGCTTTCTTT
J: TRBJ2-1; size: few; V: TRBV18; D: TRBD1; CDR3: CASSPLAMTGTGNEQFF; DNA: TGTGCCAGCTCACCACTCGCAATGACAGGGACAGGAAATGAGCAGTTCTTC
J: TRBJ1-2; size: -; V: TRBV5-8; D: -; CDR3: CASSLVIQGNSGYTF; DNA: TGTGCCAGCAGCTTGGTAATTCAGGGTAATTCTGGCTACACCTTC
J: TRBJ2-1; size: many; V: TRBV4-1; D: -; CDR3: CASSQDSGQYNEQFF; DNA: TGCGCCAGCAGCCAAGACTCAGGACAATACAATGAGCAGTTCTTC
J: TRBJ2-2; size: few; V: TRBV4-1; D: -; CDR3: CASSQNGENTGELFF; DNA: TGCGCCAGCAGCCAAAACGGGGAGAACACCGGGGAGCTGTTTTTT
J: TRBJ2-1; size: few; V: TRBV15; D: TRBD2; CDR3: CATSRDRGEEEQFF; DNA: TGTGCCACCAGCAGAGATCGGGGGGAAGAGGAGCAGTTCTTC
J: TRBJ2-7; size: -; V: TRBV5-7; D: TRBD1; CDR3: CASSCRGLTYEQYF; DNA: TGTGCCAGCAGCTGCAGGGGGCTTACATACGAGCAGTACTTC
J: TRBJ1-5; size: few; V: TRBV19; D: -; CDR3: CASTRPDLYQPQHF; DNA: TGTGCCAGTACGCGGCCTGACCTATATCAGCCCCAGCATTTT
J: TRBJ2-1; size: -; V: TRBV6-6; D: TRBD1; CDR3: CASSYNRGNEQFF; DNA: TGTGCCAGCAGTTATAACAGGGGCAATGAGCAGTTCTTC
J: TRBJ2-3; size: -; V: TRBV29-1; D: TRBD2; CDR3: CSVSGTSGLRGDTQYF; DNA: TGCAGCGTCTCGGGGACTAGCGGGCTCAGAGGGGATACGCAGTATTTT
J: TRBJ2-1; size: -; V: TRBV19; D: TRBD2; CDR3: CASIGRGSYNEQFF; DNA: TGTGCCAGTATCGGGCGGGGGAGCTACAATGAGCAGTTCTTC
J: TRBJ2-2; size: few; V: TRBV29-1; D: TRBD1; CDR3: CSAATDRGTGELFF; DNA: TGCAGCGCCGCGACGGACAGGGGAACCGGGGAGCTGTTTTTT
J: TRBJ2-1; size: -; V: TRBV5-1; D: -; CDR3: CASSLATRNRDEQFF; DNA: TGCGCCAGCAGCTTGGCAACGAGAAACAGGGATGAGCAGTTCTTC
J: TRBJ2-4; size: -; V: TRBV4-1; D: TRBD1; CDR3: CASSQSYAQGDIQYF; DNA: TGCGCCAGCAGCCAATCCTACGCGCAGGGGGACATTCAGTACTTC
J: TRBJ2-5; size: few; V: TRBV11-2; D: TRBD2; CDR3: CASSLVLAGGPGETQYF; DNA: TGTGCCAGCAGCTTAGTCTTAGCGGGGGGCCCCGGGGAGACCCAGTACTTC
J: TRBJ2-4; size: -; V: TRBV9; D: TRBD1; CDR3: CASSVATGDKNIQYF; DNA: TGTGCCAGCAGCGTTGCGACAGGGGATAAAAACATTCAGTACTTC
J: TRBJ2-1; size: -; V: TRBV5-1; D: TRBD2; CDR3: CASSSLAGGPDEQFF; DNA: TGCGCCAGCAGCTCTCTAGCGGGGGGGCCGGATGAGCAGTTCTTC
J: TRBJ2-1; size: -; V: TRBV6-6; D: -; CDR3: CASSFARDNYNEQFF; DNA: TGTGCCAGCAGTTTCGCTCGGGACAACTACAATGAGCAGTTCTTC
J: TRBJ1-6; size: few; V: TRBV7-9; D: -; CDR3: CASSPHVGGSLSPLHF; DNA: TGTGCCAGCAGCCCACATGTCGGGGGATCACTTTCACCCCTCCACTTT
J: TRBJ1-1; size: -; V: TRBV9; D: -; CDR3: CASRAGSALANTEAFF; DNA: TGTGCCAGCAGGGCCGGGTCGGCACTAGCGAACACTGAAGCTTTCTTT
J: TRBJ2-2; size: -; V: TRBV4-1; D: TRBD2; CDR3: CASSQEPGLAGFTGELFF; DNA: TGCGCCAGCAGCCAAGAACCGGGACTAGCGGGGTTCACCGGGGAGCTGTTTTTT
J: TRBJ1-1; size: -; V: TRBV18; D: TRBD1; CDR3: CASSLAGGNTEAFF; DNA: TGTGCCAGCTCACTAGCAGGGGGGAACACTGAAGCTTTCTTT
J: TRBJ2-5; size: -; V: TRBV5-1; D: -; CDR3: CASSPRVGVRETQYF; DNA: TGCGCCAGCAGCCCCCGGGTAGGGGTGAGGGAGACCCAGTACTTC
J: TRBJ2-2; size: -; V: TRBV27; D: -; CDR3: CASWWRENTGELFF; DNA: TGTGCCAGTTGGTGGAGGGAGAACACCGGGGAGCTGTTTTTT
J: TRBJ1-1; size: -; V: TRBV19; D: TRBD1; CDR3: CASSMTILGTGELQNTEAFF; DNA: TGTGCCAGTAGTATGACGATACTAGGGACAGGGGAGCTCCAGAACACTGAAGCTTTCTTT
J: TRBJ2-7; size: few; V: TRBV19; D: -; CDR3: CASTARSRGTYEQYF; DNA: TGTGCCAGTACCGCGAGGTCGAGGGGGACCTACGAGCAGTACTTC
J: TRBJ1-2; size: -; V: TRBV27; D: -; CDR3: CASAVLTGRGYTF; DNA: TGTGCCAGCGCCGTCCTCACAGGGCGTGGCTACACCTTC
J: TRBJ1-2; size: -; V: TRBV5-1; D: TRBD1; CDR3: CASSGRQGGNGYTF; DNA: TGCGCCAGCAGCGGTAGACAGGGGGGAAATGGCTACACCTTC
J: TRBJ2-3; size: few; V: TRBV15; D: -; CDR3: CATSRVVAGADTQYF; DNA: TGTGCCACCAGCAGAGTTGTGGCCGGGGCAGATACGCAGTATTTT
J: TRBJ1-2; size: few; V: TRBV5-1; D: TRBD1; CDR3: CASSLAGGDGYTF; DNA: TGCGCCAGCAGCTTGGCAGGGGGCGATGGCTACACCTTC
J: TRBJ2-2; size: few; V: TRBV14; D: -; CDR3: CASSQVRRASNTGELFF; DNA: TGTGCCAGCAGCCAAGTTAGGAGGGCTTCGAACACCGGGGAGCTGTTTTTT